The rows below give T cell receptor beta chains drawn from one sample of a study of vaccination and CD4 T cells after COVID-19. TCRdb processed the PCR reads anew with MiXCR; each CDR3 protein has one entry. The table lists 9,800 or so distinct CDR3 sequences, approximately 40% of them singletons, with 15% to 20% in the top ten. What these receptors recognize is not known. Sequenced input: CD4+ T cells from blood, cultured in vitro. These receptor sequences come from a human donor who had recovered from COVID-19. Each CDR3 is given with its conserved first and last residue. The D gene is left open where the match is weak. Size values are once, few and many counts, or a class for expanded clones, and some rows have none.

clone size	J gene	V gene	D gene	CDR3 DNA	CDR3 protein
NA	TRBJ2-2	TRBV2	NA	TGTGCCTGGGGGCGACAGGTCTCCGGGGAGCTGTTTTTT	CAWGRQVSGELFF
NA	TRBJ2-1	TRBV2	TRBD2	TGTGCCAGCAGACCGACTAGCGGGGGGTCGGGCTCCTACAATGAGCAGTTCTTC	CASRPTSGGSGSYNEQFF
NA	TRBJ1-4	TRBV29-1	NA	TGCAGCGTTGAAAGCGAGAATGAAAAACTGTTTTTT	CSVESENEKLFF
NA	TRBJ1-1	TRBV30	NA	TGTGCCTGGAGTGTTCTGACACGTGAAGCTTTCTTT	CAWSVLTREAFF
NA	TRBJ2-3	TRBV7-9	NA	TGTGCCAGCAGCTTACCGGGCAGGGTGGGAACAGATACGCAGTATTTT	CASSLPGRVGTDTQYF
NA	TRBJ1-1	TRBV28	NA	TGTGCCAGCAGTTTGCGTACAGTTGAAGCTTTCTTT	CASSLRTVEAFF
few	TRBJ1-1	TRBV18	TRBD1	TGTGCCAGCTCACCGGGACAGGGGCTACTGAACACTGAAGCTTTCTTT	CASSPGQGLLNTEAFF
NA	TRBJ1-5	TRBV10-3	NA	TGTGCCATAGAACCAGGACCACCCGGGAGTCAGCCCCAGCATTTT	CAIEPGPPGSQPQHF
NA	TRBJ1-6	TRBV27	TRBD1	TGTGCCAGCAGTTTAATTGCTTGGACAGGGTTATCACCCCTCCACTTT	CASSLIAWTGLSPLHF
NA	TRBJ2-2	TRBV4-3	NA	TGCGCCAGCAGGGGGAACACCGGGGAGCTGTTTTTT	CASRGNTGELFF
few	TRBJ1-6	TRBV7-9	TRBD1	TGTGCCAGCAGCCCTTCAGACAGGGTCGGTTCACCCCTCCACTTT	CASSPSDRVGSPLHF
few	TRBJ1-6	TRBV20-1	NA	TGCAGTGCTAGAGATTTAAGCTTATCCTATAATTCACCCCTCCACTTT	CSARDLSLSYNSPLHF
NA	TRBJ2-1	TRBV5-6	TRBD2	TGTGCCAGCACCGGACTAGCGGGGGAAGGGGATCTGAATGAGCAGTTCTTC	CASTGLAGEGDLNEQFF
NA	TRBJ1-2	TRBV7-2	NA	TGTGCCAGCAGCTTAGTGTGGGATGGCTACACCTTC	CASSLVWDGYTF
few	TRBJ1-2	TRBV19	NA	TGTGCCAGTAGTATCGGTCCCTATGGCTACACCTTC	CASSIGPYGYTF
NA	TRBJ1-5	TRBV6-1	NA	TGTGCCAGCAACCCCCTGCATCAGGGCAATCAGCCCCAGCATTTT	CASNPLHQGNQPQHF
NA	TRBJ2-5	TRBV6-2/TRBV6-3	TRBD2	TGTGCCAGCAAAGTAGCGGGGGGGCCGGTGGAGACCCAGTACTTC	CASKVAGGPVETQYF
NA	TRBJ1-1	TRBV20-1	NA	TGCAGTGCTAGAGGTGGGTACGACACTGAAGCTTTCTTT	CSARGGYDTEAFF
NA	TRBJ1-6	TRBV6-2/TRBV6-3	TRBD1	TGTGCCAGCAGTAACACGGGACAGGGTAATTCACCCCTCCACTTT	CASSNTGQGNSPLHF
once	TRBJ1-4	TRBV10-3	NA	TGTGCCATCAGTGAAGCCCGGGGGGCTTATGAAAAACTGTTTTTT	CAISEARGAYEKLFF
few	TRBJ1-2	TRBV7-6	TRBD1	TGTGCCAGCAGCTTAGCCGACAGGGATGGTGGCTACACCTTC	CASSLADRDGGYTF
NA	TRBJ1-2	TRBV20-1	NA	TGCAGTGCTAGAGGACCCTACGATGGAGACTATGGCTACACCTTC	CSARGPYDGDYGYTF
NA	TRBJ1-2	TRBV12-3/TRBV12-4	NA	TGTGCCAGCAGTCTCCTCGGCGGGGGCTACACCTTC	CASSLLGGGYTF
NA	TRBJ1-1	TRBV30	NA	TGTGCCTGGAGTGGGCGGCTAGAAGCTTTCTTT	CAWSGRLEAFF
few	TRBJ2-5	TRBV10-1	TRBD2	TGCGCCAGCAGTCCTAGCGGGGGATTGCAAGAGACCCAGTACTTC	CASSPSGGLQETQYF
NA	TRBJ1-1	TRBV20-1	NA	TGCAGTGCTAGGCATATACAGGGCGTGAACACTGAAGCTTTCTTT	CSARHIQGVNTEAFF
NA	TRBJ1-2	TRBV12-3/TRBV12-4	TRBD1	TGTGCCAGCAGTCCATACCGGGACAGCGTCGAGGTCTATGGCTACACCTTC	CASSPYRDSVEVYGYTF
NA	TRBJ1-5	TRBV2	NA	TGTGCCAGCAGTGAAAGGAGGAGTCGGGGGGAGCAGCCCCAGCATTTT	CASSERRSRGEQPQHF
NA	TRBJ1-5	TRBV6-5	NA	TGTGCCAGCAGTTACTCAACCGATCAGCCCCAGCATTTT	CASSYSTDQPQHF
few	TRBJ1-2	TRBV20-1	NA	TGCAGTGCTAGCAGGGGTCTAGGGGATGGCTACACCTTC	CSASRGLGDGYTF
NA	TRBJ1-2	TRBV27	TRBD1	TGTGCCAGCACCGCCCGGGACAGGGTGGGGTATGGCTACACCTTC	CASTARDRVGYGYTF
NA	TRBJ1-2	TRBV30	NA	TGTGCCTGGCGCTTCCCTGGCTACACCTTC	CAWRFPGYTF
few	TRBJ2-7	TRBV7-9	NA	TGTGCCAGCAGCTCTAATTGGAGATCAGGGGGGCCAAGCTCCTACGAGCAGTACTTC	CASSSNWRSGGPSSYEQYF
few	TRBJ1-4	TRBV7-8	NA	TGTGCCAGCAGCCAAATTTCCTTTGAAAAACTGTTTTTT	CASSQISFEKLFF
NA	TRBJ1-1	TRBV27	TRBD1	TGTGCCAGCAGCCGGACAGGGGGCATTACTGAAGCTTTCTTT	CASSRTGGITEAFF
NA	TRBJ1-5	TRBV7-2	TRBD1	TGTGCCAGCAGCTTAGGATCAGGGGGTAATCAGCCCCAGCATTTT	CASSLGSGGNQPQHF
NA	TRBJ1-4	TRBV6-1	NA	TGTGCCAGCAGGATCGAGGGCCTCGGGGGGGAAAAACTGTTTTTT	CASRIEGLGGEKLFF
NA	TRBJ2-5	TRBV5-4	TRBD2	TGTGCCAGCAGTTATAGCGGGGGGGCGTCCGAGACCCAGTACTTC	CASSYSGGASETQYF
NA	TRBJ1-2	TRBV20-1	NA	TGCAGTGCTAGAGAGGAGACAGCTTTCTATGGCTACACCTTC	CSAREETAFYGYTF
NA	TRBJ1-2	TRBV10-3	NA	TGTGCCATCAGTGAGGGCCGGAACAACTATGGCTACACCTTC	CAISEGRNNYGYTF
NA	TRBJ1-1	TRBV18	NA	TGTGCCAGCTCACCCCGGGAGGGGCAGAACACTGAAGCTTTCTTT	CASSPREGQNTEAFF
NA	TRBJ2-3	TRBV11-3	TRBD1	TGTGCCAGCAGCTTGAAGGGACAGTTCTATTTT	CASSLKGQFYF
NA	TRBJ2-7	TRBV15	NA	TGTGCCACCAGCAGAGACGAGGAGATCTACGAGCAGTACTTC	CATSRDEEIYEQYF
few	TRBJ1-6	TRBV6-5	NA	TGTGCCAGCAGTTACTCTCCTATTTTGAGTAATTCACCCCTCCACTTT	CASSYSPILSNSPLHF
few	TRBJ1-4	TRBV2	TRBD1	TGTGCCAGCAGGGGACAGGGAAATGAAAAACTGTTTTTT	CASRGQGNEKLFF